The 12 T cell receptor beta chains presented below share a single source sample, sequenced in a study of T cell responses to AZD1222 COVID-19 vaccine. The assay was immunoSEQ multiplex PCR, and TCRdb's table has in-frame clones only and misses some. The table lists about 130,000 clones, about 91% of them singletons. The source material was peripheral blood, sampled on day 0 of AZD1222 vaccination. All receptors come from an adult in good health.

In nucleotides, the CDR3 is TGTGCCAGCAGCGGGGGGACCACCAGCACAGATACGCAGTATTTT. Its protein product is CASSGGTTSTDTQYF. The V call is TRBV9, the J call TRBJ2-3, with D possibly called TRBD1 or TRBD2 (5 bases each). The V end lost 3 bases, the J end lost 0 bases, and 11 bases lay between the germline ends. The CDR3 is 15 residues long. The germline gives CDR1 SGDLS, CDR2 YYNGEE.

The chain joins TRBV5-1 to TRBJ2-2; D gene uncertain. The germline CDR1 and CDR2 sequences are SGHRS and YFSETQ. V lost 4 bases and J 1 base, leaving 8 bases between the germline ends. This CDR3 is built from 14 residues. The CDR3 reads CASSPFQNTGELFF. CDR3 DNA sequence: TGCGCCAGCAGCCCATTCCAGAACACCGGGGAGCTGTTTTTT.

J is TRBJ2-1 and V is TRBV7-3, with 10 bases lining up with TRBD2. Germline V lookup: CDR1 SGHTA, CDR2 FQGTGA. Losses at the gene ends were 1 base for V and 8 bases for J; bases not matched to a gene: 5. The CDR3 is made up of 15 amino acids. The CDR3 sequence: CASSLIGTSADEQFF. DNA for the CDR3: TGTGCCAGCAGCTTAATAGGGACTAGCGCGGATGAGCAGTTCTTC.

This chain connects TRBV27 to TRBJ1-1; D is ambiguous. The CDR3 contains 13 residues. V lost 5 bases to trimming and J lost 2 bases, with 9 bases between them. In germline, CDR1 is MNHEY, CDR2 SMNVEV (reference sequence). Here the CDR3 reads CASSHGHNTEAFF. CDR3 DNA: TGTGCCAGCAGTCACGGGCACAACACTGAAGCTTTCTTT.

The CDR3 DNA reads TGTGCCAGCAGCCGCAGGGGGCGGTCTGCCTCCTACAATGAGCAGTTCTTC. This sequence encodes CASSRRGRSASYNEQFF. The gene calls are TRBV3-1 (or the pseudogene TRBV3-2) and TRBJ2-1; 8 nucleotides line up with TRBD1. Germline V lookup: CDR1 LGHDT, CDR2 YNNKEL (reference sequence). This CDR3 is 17 amino acids long. Trimming at V came to 4 bases and at J to 0 bases, leaving 8 bases not matched to a gene.

The chain has TRBV7-2 and TRBJ2-3; D is perhaps TRBD2 (5 bases). Trimming stripped 5 bases from V and 6 bases from J, with 9 bases between. Germline V CDR1 and CDR2: SGHTA, FQGNSA. The CDR3 covers 12 residues. As DNA, the CDR3 is TGTGCCAGCAGCACACTAGGCGATACGCAGTATTTT. This gives the protein CASSTLGDTQYF.

This clone was found a few times. V is TRBV6-5 and J is TRBJ1-3; 8 bases fit TRBD1. The CDR3 length is 15 residues. Germline CDR1 reads MNHEY; CDR2 reads SVGAGI. Germline trimming cut 6 bases from V and 3 bases from J; bases unmatched to any gene: 7. CDR3 in amino acids: CASSADRGFGNTIYF. Here the CDR3 DNA reads TGTGCCAGCAGCGCCGACAGGGGCTTTGGAAACACCATATATTTT.

CDR3 DNA sequence: TGTGCCAGCAGCCAAAAGTCGGGGTCTGGGGCCAACGTCCTGACTTTC. This sequence encodes CASSQKSGSGANVLTF. This chain links TRBV14 with TRBJ2-6, with D perhaps matching TRBD2 (5 bases). This CDR3 region has 16 residues. V was shortened by 2 bases and J by 1 base, with 9 bases between the two germline ends. Germline lookup yields CDR1 SGHDN and CDR2 FVKESK.

V and J are TRBV4-1 and TRBJ1-3, with TRBD1 as a possible D gene (6 bases). The V and J ends lost 0 bases and 0 bases respectively, with 9 bases between them. This CDR3 comprises 16 residues. The germline V gene has CDR1 MGHRA and CDR2 YSYEKL. The CDR3 here is CASSQDGGPSGNTIYF. The CDR3 nucleotides read TGCGCCAGCAGCCAAGATGGGGGGCCCTCTGGAAACACCATATATTTT.

J is TRBJ2-5 and V is TRBV2, with a tentative D call TRBD2 (6 bases). The ends were cut back, 7 bases at V and 2 bases at J, with 11 bases in the middle. The CDR3 is made up of 13 amino acids. CDR1 and CDR2 from the germline V gene are SNHLY and FYNNEI. CDR3 in amino acids: CASNRDSQETQYF. In DNA form, the CDR3 reads TGTGCCAGCAACCGGGACTCTCAAGAGACCCAGTACTTC.

The chain uses TRBV6-6 and TRBJ2-1; no definite D call. The CDR3 spans 13 residues. From germline, CDR1 is MNHNY and CDR2 SVGAGI (reference sequence). The V end was cut by 4 bases, the J end by 3 bases, with 7 bases between. CDR3 loop: CASSLLDYNEQFF. The CDR3, as DNA: TGTGCCAGCAGTTTACTGGACTACAATGAGCAGTTCTTC.

CDR3 sequence (DNA): TGTGCCAGCAGAACACATAACACCGGGGAGCTGTTTTTT. The encoded protein is CASRTHNTGELFF. V is TRBV5-4 and J is TRBJ2-2; no definite D call. CDR1 is SGHNT, CDR2 YYREEE, per germline (reference sequence). This CDR3 spans 13 amino acids. Trimming removed 5 bases at V and 2 bases at J, with 7 bases between.